A selection of T cell receptor beta chains follows, all from one sample in a study of blood T cell repertoires in COVID-19. The method was immunoSEQ multiplex PCR; TCRdb's version includes in-frame clones alone and lacks a portion of them. The sample records approximately 74,000 clones, around 93% being singletons. The material sequenced was peripheral blood. These receptors came from a woman in her sixties with active COVID-19. CDR3s include the opening cysteine and the closing phenylalanine or tryptophan.

v_call cdr3_aa
TRBV9 CASSVVASNSGNTIYF
TRBV19 CASSRTSGPQETQYF
TRBV18 CASSQAGTTFSNQPQHF
TRBV24-1 CATSEGGTGLNEQYF
TRBV15 CATSRDPGYEQYF
TRBV18 CASSPPSLQGRNEQYF
TRBV3-1/TRBV3-2 CASSQVLYNEQFF
TRBV5-4 CASSLASGASYNEQFF
TRBV5-4 CASSLAGGQGSSPLHF
TRBV28 CASSLSGTSKFDEQFF
TRBV12-3/TRBV12-4 CASRGAGYTEAFF
TRBV3-1/TRBV3-2 CASSQKAREQYF
TRBV7-8 CAIKQLAGGLVPYEQYF
TRBV7-9 CASSLVAGTTETQYF
TRBV6-2/TRBV6-3 CASSPYDEQFF
TRBV4-1 CASSRDGLAGGTDTQYF
TRBV3-1/TRBV3-2 CASSQPAIAGSTDTQYF